This T cell receptor beta chain was sequenced in a study of chemoradiotherapy in HPV16-positive cancers. Repertoires were sampled repeatedly during chemoradiotherapy. Germline assignment: CDR1 SNHLY and CDR2 FYNNEI. The CDR3 is 12 amino acids. V was trimmed by 0 bases and J by 9 bases, leaving 8 bases between them. Method: immunoSEQ multiplex PCR; TCRdb's copy keeps in-frame clones and lacks some. The table shows some 20,000 clones, with approximately 73% occurring only once. The V gene is TRBV2, the J gene TRBJ2-5, with D perhaps TRBD2 (5 bases). The specimen was obtained from a patient who underwent chemoradiotherapy. This receptor was taken from a human donor with HPV-associated anogenital cancer. In nucleotides, the CDR3 is TGTGCCAGCAGTGAAGCTTTGCGGGCCCAGTACTTC. It specifies CASSEALRAQYF.